What follows are 11 T cell receptor beta chains derived from one specimen sequenced in a study of OX40 agonist ivuxolimab in advanced cancers. Library method: the immunoSEQ multiplex PCR assay. This is the immuneACCESS table as TCRdb keeps it, with only in-frame sequences that have V and J called. A part of the clones is gone; compared with another copy, unresolved V genes explain less than half, and the rest is unexplained. Across this sample there are some 39,000 clones, with around 87% seen only once. The top ten constitute 3.5% to 4% of the sample. The specimen comprised CD4+ or CD8+ T cells sorted from blood, sampled in a trial of the OX40 agonist ivuxolimab. The receptors shown here come from an adult with an advanced solid tumor such as melanoma, head and neck, liver or kidney cancer.

The chain couples TRBV12-5 to TRBJ1-1; D is uncertain. CDR1 is LGHNT and CDR2 is FRNRAP in the germline V gene. The CDR3 consists of 13 residues. V lost 3 bases and J 5 bases, leaving 10 bases between the germline ends. The CDR3 region is CASGFESLTEAFF. As DNA, the CDR3 is TGTGCTAGTGGTTTCGAGTCTCTAACTGAAGCTTTCTTT.

This rearrangement joins TRBV5-1 to TRBJ1-2; a possible D gene is TRBD1 (5 bases). The CDR3 extends over 13 amino acids. V dropped 6 bases and J dropped 4 bases, with 13 bases sitting between them. Germline V lookup: CDR1 SGHRS, CDR2 YFSETQ. As DNA, the CDR3 is TGCGCCAGCACGAGGGGAGGAGGCTATGGCTACACCTTC. Translation: CASTRGGGYGYTF.

This clone has a handful of counts. This chain links TRBV9 with TRBJ2-5; D gene ambiguous. CDR1 and CDR2 (germline): SGDLS, YYNGEE. The V and J ends lost 4 bases and 5 bases respectively, with 18 bases between them. There are 15 residues in the CDR3. The CDR3 is CASSTNIDLRETQYF. CDR3 coding DNA: TGTGCCAGCAGCACAAACATAGATTTGCGGGAGACCCAGTACTTC.

The rearrangement links TRBV6-1 to TRBJ2-3; D not certain. The CDR3 spans 14 residues. Germline V CDR1 and CDR2: MNHNS, SASEGT. The CDR3 spells CATALEASTDTQYF. The CDR3 nucleotides read TGTGCAACCGCGCTGGAAGCTAGCACAGATACGCAGTATTTT.

The chain employs TRBV21-1 and TRBJ2-1; no check of the table's D call, TRBD2, against the DNA was made. TRBV21-1 constitutes a pseudogene. The CDR3 has 19 amino acids. CDR3: CASTRGWVPGLAGYNEQFF. In nucleotides, the CDR3 is TGTGCCAGCACCAGGGGTTGGGTCCCGGGACTAGCGGGTTACAATGAGCAGTTCTTC.

The chain is built from TRBV7-2 and TRBJ2-3; 8 nucleotides agree with TRBD2. Unmatched junction bases numbered 12, after V lost 1 base and J lost 3 bases. Germline CDR1 and CDR2: SGHTA and FQGNSA. The CDR3 sequence is 18 residues long. The CDR3 is CASSLGVRSGKETDTQYF. CDR3 nucleotide sequence: TGTGCCAGCAGCTTAGGCGTACGTAGCGGGAAGGAAACAGATACGCAGTATTTT.

V and J are TRBV7-2 and TRBJ2-1; 13 nucleotides match TRBD2. Germline CDR1 is SGHTA and CDR2 is FQGNSA. The J segment lost 7 bases and the V segment lost 2 bases, leaving 5 bases of the junction unmatched. The CDR3 is 16 amino acids. Written as DNA, the CDR3 is TGTGCCAGCAGCTTACCCGGGACTAGCGGGACGAATGAGCAGTTCTTC. Its translation is CASSLPGTSGTNEQFF. The full variable domain, in which reference TRBV7-2 and TRBJ2-1 provide the parts outside the CDR3, is GAGVSQSPSNKVTEKGKDVELRCDPISGHTALYWYRQSLGQGLEFLIYFQGNSAPDKSGLPSDRFSAERTGGSVSTLTIQRTQQEDSAVYLCASSLPGTSGTNEQFFGPGTRLTVL.

The V call is TRBV28, the J call TRBJ1-3; unclear D gene. There are 12 residues in the CDR3. Deletions cut 4 bases from V and 3 bases from J, with 4 bases between. CDR1 is MDHEN, CDR2 SYDVKM, per germline. The CDR3 bases are TGTGCCAGCAGTTGGAGTGGAAACACCATATATTTT. It yields the protein CASSWSGNTIYF.

This chain joins TRBV6-4 and TRBJ2-5; perhaps TRBD2 as D (6 bases). V was cut by 5 bases and J by 5 bases, with 18 bases left in between. The CDR3 is 15 residues long. From germline, CDR1 is MRHNA and CDR2 SNTAGT. CDR3 protein: CASSPGLQLGETQYF. CDR3 coding DNA: TGTGCCAGCAGTCCCGGACTACAACTAGGGGAGACCCAGTACTTC.

The chain couples TRBV6-1 to TRBJ2-5, with D perhaps matching TRBD1 (5 bases). V shed 3 bases and J shed 5 bases, with 16 bases lying between them. The CDR3 consists of 15 residues. Looked up from germline, CDR1 is MNHNS and CDR2 is SASEGT. The CDR3 DNA follows: TGTGCCAGCAGTGAGGCCCCAGGCTCAGGGGAGACCCAGTACTTC. Amino acids: CASSEAPGSGETQYF.

The chain couples TRBV10-1 to TRBJ2-7; the D gene is possibly TRBD2 (5 bases). Per the germline V gene, CDR1 is WNHNN and CDR2 is SYGVQD (reference sequence). This CDR3 spans 14 amino acids. The V end was cut by 2 bases, the J end by 7 bases, with 15 bases between. The chain's CDR3 is CASSETGCAEEQYF. As DNA, the CDR3 is TGCGCCAGCAGTGAGACGGGATGTGCGGAAGAGCAGTACTTC.